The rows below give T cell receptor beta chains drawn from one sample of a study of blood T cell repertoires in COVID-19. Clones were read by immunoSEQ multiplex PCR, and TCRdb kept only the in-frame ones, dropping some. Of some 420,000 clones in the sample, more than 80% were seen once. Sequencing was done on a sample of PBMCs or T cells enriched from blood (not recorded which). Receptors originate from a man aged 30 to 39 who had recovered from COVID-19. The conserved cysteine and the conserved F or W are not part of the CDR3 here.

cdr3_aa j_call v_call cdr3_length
ASSQGGVGGFVHEQY TRBJ2-7 TRBV4-1 15
SVERPDLEPQH TRBJ1-5 TRBV29-1 11
ASSQLAGTYEQY TRBJ2-7 TRBV4-1 12
ATVTGATNSPLH TRBJ1-6 TRBV28 12
ASSTDNGNTIY TRBJ1-3 TRBV6-5 11
ASSLTPNTEAF TRBJ1-1 TRBV5-6 11
ASSLNFLGATNEKLF TRBJ1-4 TRBV7-8 15
AISPGQDYNEQF TRBJ2-1 TRBV10-3 12
AWSWRWTPNSPLH TRBJ1-6 TRBV30 13
ASSQAGGPETQY TRBJ2-5 TRBV4-1 12
ASSWAPGSNQPQH TRBJ1-5 TRBV5-1 13
ASSPRTGEAYGYT TRBJ1-2 TRBV6-2/TRBV6-3 13
ASSSDYNDPF TRBJ2-1 TRBV12-3/TRBV12-4 10
SASGGSNQPQH TRBJ1-5 TRBV20-1 11
ASSPRQGKGGNTIY TRBJ1-3 TRBV13 14
ASSPRQGARYEQF TRBJ2-1 TRBV4-1 13
ASSVASGRAQETQY TRBJ2-5 TRBV9 14
AISSLGGQGAGISPLH TRBJ1-6 TRBV10-3 16
ASSPLQGALMGYT TRBJ1-2 TRBV5-1 13